A single sample is the source of the 17 T cell receptor beta chains below, sequenced in a study of CD8+ T cells in alopecia areata. Extracted RNA was reverse transcribed, and the resulting cDNA served as sequencing template. Clones were read by immunoSEQ multiplex PCR, and TCRdb kept only the in-frame ones, dropping some. The sample includes about 150,000 clones, around 87% of them seen just once. The sample in question was CD8+ T cells sorted from blood, obtained at week 0. These receptor sequences come from a human donor with alopecia areata.

This clone appeared a single time. The chain carries TRBV4-1 and TRBJ2-1; D ambiguous. The CDR3 has 13 amino acids. Trimming removed 4 bases from V and 7 bases from J, with 11 bases in between. CDR1 is MGHRA, CDR2 YSYEKL, per germline. The CDR3 DNA follows: TGCGCCAGCAGCCTAAGACTCCTAAATGAGCAGTTCTTC. Its translation: CASSLRLLNEQFF.

The rearrangement uses TRBV4-1 and TRBJ2-1, with 9 nucleotides matching TRBD2. The CDR3 sequence is 16 residues long. V lost 0 bases to trimming and J lost 4 bases; unmatched junction nucleotides: 4. The germline V gene encodes CDR1 MGHRA and CDR2 YSYEKL. The CDR3 loop reads CASSQEWTSEYNEQFF. CDR3 in DNA: TGCGCCAGCAGCCAAGAATGGACTAGCGAGTACAATGAGCAGTTCTTC.

The V call is TRBV2, the J call TRBJ2-3; no clear D gene. The CDR3 length is 14 residues. Trimming removed 3 bases at V and 2 bases at J, with 9 bases between. Germline lookup yields CDR1 SNHLY and CDR2 FYNNEI. CDR3 sequence (DNA): TGTGCCAGCAGTGAGGGGATCCACACAGATACGCAGTATTTT. It encodes CASSEGIHTDTQYF.

J is TRBJ1-1 and V is TRBV28, with 8 bases that match TRBD1. V trimming: 5 bases; J trimming: 0 bases; junction bases outside the gene matches: 11. The CDR3 covers 17 residues. Germline CDR1 and CDR2: MDHEN and SYDVKM. CDR3 residues: CASSTLGQGAMNTEAFF. The CDR3 nucleotides are TGTGCCAGCAGTACGTTAGGACAGGGAGCTATGAACACTGAAGCTTTCTTT.

The CDR3: CASSATDTQYF. The CDR3 bases are TGCGCCAGCAGTGCCACAGATACGCAGTATTTT. The chain carries TRBV5-1 and TRBJ2-3; no reliable D call. Germline V lookup: CDR1 SGHRS, CDR2 YFSETQ. The V gene lost 5 bases and the J gene lost 2 bases, with 3 bases spanning the gap. The CDR3 runs to 11 residues.

This rearrangement joins TRBV14 to TRBJ1-1, with TRBD1 matching 7 bases. Trimming took 4 bases from V and 5 from J; bases not matched to a gene: 13. This CDR3 has 16 residues. Germline assignment: CDR1 SGHDN and CDR2 FVKESK. The CDR3 region has the DNA TGTGCCAGCAGCCTCGGGGTTCCCGAGACAGGGACTGAAGCTTTCTTT. It translates to CASSLGVPETGTEAFF.

The rearrangement links TRBV13 to TRBJ1-1; 7 bases map to TRBD1. Per germline, CDR1 PRHDT and CDR2 FYEKMQ (reference sequence). The V gene end was trimmed by 2 bases and the J gene end by 4 bases; junction bases not matched to a gene: 4. CDR3 length: 14 residues. The CDR3: CASSLTNRGTEAFF. CDR3 sequence (DNA): TGTGCCAGCAGCTTAACGAACAGGGGCACTGAAGCTTTCTTT.

The V gene is TRBV25-1, the J gene TRBJ2-1; weak D call: TRBD2 (6 bases). Germline CDR1 reads MGHDK; CDR2 reads SYGVNS. The V and J ends lost 4 bases and 7 bases respectively, with 11 bases between them. This CDR3 has 13 amino acids. CDR3 bases: TGTGCCAGCAGTGCCCCACTAGCTAATGAGCAGTTCTTC. It is translated as CASSAPLANEQFF.

The chain has TRBV6-5 and TRBJ2-2; D remains ambiguous. V was cut by 0 bases and J by 4 bases, with 9 bases left in between. From germline, CDR1 is MNHEY and CDR2 SVGAGI. This CDR3 is built from 15 residues. The DNA for the CDR3 is TGTGCCAGCAGTTACTCACTAACCGGCACCGGGGAGCTGTTTTTT. Residues: CASSYSLTGTGELFF.

This chain links TRBV7-2 with TRBJ2-1; D call uncertain. Germline CDR1 and CDR2: SGHTA and FQGNSA. The V gene lost 1 base and the J gene lost 9 bases, with 10 bases spanning the gap. The CDR3 has 13 amino acids. The DNA for the CDR3 is TGTGCCAGCAGCTTAGTAGCTGTGGGTGAGCAGTTCTTC. Amino acids: CASSLVAVGEQFF.

Here the CDR3 reads CASSLQRRTDYGYTF. The CDR3 DNA is TGTGCCAGCAGCTTACAGAGAAGGACCGATTATGGCTACACCTTC. J is TRBJ1-2 and V is TRBV7-8; D call uncertain. Germline V gene lookup returns CDR1 SGHVS and CDR2 FQNEAQ. The CDR3 is 15 amino acids. The ends were cut back, 2 bases at V and 5 bases at J, with 15 bases in the middle.

This chain connects TRBV5-1 to TRBJ2-1; 10 bases are shared with TRBD2. Trimming cost V 4 bases and J 7 bases; bases outside gene matches: 5. This CDR3 region has 14 residues. Germline CDR1 is SGHRS and CDR2 is YFSETQ. CDR3 region: CASSPGTSENEQFF. CDR3 nucleotides: TGCGCCAGCAGCCCGGGGACTAGCGAGAATGAGCAGTTCTTC. Looking up the rest from reference TRBV5-1 and TRBJ2-1 gives the full variable domain: KAGVTQTPRYLIKTRGQQVTLSCSPISGHRSVSWYQQTPGQGLQFLFEYFSETQRNKGNFPGRFSGRQFSNSRSEMNVSTLELGDSALYLCASSPGTSENEQFFGPGTRLTVL.

The chain recombines TRBV7-9 with TRBJ2-1, with 11 bases lining up with TRBD2. The CDR3 has 16 residues. Per the germline V gene, CDR1 is SEHNR and CDR2 is FQNEAQ (reference sequence). With 5 bases clipped from V and 2 bases from J, the junction kept 5 bases outside the gene matches. The CDR3 DNA reads as TGTGCCAGCAGCCCTATAGCGGGAGGGGCCTACAATGAGCAGTTCTTC. Translated: CASSPIAGGAYNEQFF.

The rearrangement joins TRBV29-1 to TRBJ2-7, with D maybe TRBD1 (5 bases). Trimming shortened V by 3 bases and J by 2 bases, and 11 bases separated the two germline ends. The CDR3 sequence is 13 residues long. Per the germline V gene, CDR1 is SQVTM and CDR2 is ANQGSEA. CDR3 sequence: CSVEMDIAYEQYF. CDR3 coding DNA: TGCAGCGTTGAGATGGACATAGCCTACGAGCAGTACTTC.

DNA for the CDR3: TGCGCCAGCAGCTTGGGAAGCACAGATACGCAGTATTTT. This sequence encodes CASSLGSTDTQYF. The chain uses TRBV5-1 and TRBJ2-3; D not certain. There are 13 residues in the CDR3. V gave up 0 bases and J gave up 0 bases, with 2 bases separating them. Germline V gene data show CDR1 as SGHRS and CDR2 as YFSETQ.

This chain joins TRBV2 and TRBJ2-1; 12 bases match TRBD2. With 2 bases clipped from V and 3 bases from J, the junction kept 5 bases outside the gene matches. CDR1 and CDR2 (germline): SNHLY, FYNNEI. The CDR3 has 17 amino acids. CDR3 bases: TGTGCCAGCAGTGAAACCCCACTAGCGGGGGGCTACAATGAGCAGTTCTTC. Its protein is CASSETPLAGGYNEQFF.

The chain is built from TRBV19 and TRBJ2-4; tentatively, D is TRBD1 or TRBD2 (5 bases each). From germline, CDR1 is LNHDA and CDR2 SQIVND (reference sequence). The V and J ends lost 8 bases and 6 bases respectively, with 11 bases between them. CDR3 size: 12 residues. The CDR3 DNA is TGTGCCAGTGGGGACGTACCAAACATTCAGTACTTC. Translated: CASGDVPNIQYF.